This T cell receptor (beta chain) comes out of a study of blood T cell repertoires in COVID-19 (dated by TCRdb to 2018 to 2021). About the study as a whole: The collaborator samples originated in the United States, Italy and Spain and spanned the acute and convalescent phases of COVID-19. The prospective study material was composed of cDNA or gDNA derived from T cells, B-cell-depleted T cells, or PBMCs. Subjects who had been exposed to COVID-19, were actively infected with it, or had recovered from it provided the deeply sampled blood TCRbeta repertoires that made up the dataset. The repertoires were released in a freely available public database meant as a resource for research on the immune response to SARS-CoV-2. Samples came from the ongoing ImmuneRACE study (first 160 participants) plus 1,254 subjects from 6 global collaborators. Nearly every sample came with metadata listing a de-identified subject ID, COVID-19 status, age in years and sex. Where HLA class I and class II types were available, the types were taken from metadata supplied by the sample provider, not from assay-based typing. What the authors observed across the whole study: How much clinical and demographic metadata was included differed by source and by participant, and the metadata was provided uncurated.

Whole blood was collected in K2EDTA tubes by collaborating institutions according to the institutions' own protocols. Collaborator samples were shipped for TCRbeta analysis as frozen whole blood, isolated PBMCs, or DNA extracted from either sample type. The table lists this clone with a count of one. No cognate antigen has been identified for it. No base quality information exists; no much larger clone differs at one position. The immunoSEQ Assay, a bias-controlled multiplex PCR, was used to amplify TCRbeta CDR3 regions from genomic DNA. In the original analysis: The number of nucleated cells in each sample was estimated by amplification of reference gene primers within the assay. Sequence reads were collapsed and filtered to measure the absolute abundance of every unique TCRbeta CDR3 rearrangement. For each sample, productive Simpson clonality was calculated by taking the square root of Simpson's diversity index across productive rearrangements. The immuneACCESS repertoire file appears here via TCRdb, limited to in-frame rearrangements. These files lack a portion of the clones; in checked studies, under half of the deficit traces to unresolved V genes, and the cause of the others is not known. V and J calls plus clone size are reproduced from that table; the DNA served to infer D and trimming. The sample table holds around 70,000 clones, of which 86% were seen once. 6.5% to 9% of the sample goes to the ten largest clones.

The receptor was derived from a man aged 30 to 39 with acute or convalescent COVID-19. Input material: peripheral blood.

The CDR3 reads CASRKEKTSRYSPLHF. The nucleotide sequence reads TGTGCCAGTAGAAAAGAGAAGACATCCCGCTATTCACCCCTCCACTTT. Here the chain combines TRBV19 and TRBJ1-6; the D gene cannot be named for sure. CDR1 and CDR2 (LNHDA, SQIVND) derive from the germline V gene (reference sequence). From the cysteine through the phenylalanine, the CDR3 covers 16 amino acids. Only the CDR3 region is kept as DNA, spanning 48 bases read in frame from base 1. The V end loses 6 bases and the J end loses 8 bases, and a stretch of 20 bases separates them.